The 28 T cell receptor beta chains below all came from one sample that was sequenced in a study of preoperative IRX-2 immunotherapy in early breast cancer. Treatment described: preoperative locoregional IRX-2 cytokine immunotherapy. Method: immunoSEQ multiplex PCR; TCRdb's copy keeps in-frame clones and lacks some. The sample lists approximately 96,000 clones; roughly 85% were seen once. Sequencing was performed on tumor tissue, taken after IRX-2 immunotherapy. These receptors were collected from a human donor with breast cancer.

This sequence joins TRBV2 and TRBJ1-6; no reliable D call. This CDR3 spans 16 amino acids. Deletions cut 0 bases from V and 3 bases from J, with 9 bases between. The germline CDR1 and CDR2 sequences are SNHLY and FYNNEI. The CDR3 DNA is TGTGCCAGCAGTGAAGCAGGGCAAGTCTATAATTCACCCCTCCACTTT. Translating it yields CASSEAGQVYNSPLHF. Together with reference TRBV2 and TRBJ1-6, the CDR3 gives the full variable domain: EPEVTQTPSHQVTQMGQEVILRCVPISNHLYFYWYRQILGQKVEFLVSFYNNEISEKSEIFDDQFSVERPDGSNFTLKIRSTKLEDSAMYFCASSEAGQVYNSPLHFGNGTRLTVT.

This clone has just one count. This chain joins TRBV28 and TRBJ1-6, with D hard to call. The CDR3 is 12 residues long. With 2 bases removed from V and 8 bases from J, the gap between germline ends came to 4 bases. Germline values: CDR1 MDHEN, CDR2 SYDVKM. In DNA, the CDR3 is TGTGCCAGCAGTTTAGAGTATTCACCCCTCCACTTT. Encoded protein: CASSLEYSPLHF.

CDR3 sequence: CASSQPPGQGWYGYTF. CDR3 coding DNA: TGTGCCAGCAGCCAACCGCCGGGACAGGGGTGGTATGGCTACACCTTC. This chain uses TRBV16 with TRBJ1-2; 10 bases agree with TRBD1. The germline gives CDR1 KGHSY, CDR2 FQNENV. The CDR3 loop spans 16 amino acids. V shed 2 bases, J shed 5 bases, and the junction held 8 bases outside the gene matches.

The V call is TRBV19, the J call TRBJ1-1; D unclear. V was trimmed by 5 bases and J by 0 bases, leaving 7 bases between them. CDR1 LNHDA and CDR2 SQIVND come from the germline V gene (reference sequence). This CDR3 is 13 amino acids long. Here the CDR3 DNA reads TGTGCCAGTAGTGCCCGGATGAACACTGAAGCTTTCTTT. It yields the protein CASSARMNTEAFF. Supplemented by reference TRBV19 and TRBJ1-1, the full variable domain reads DGGITQSPKYLFRKEGQNVTLSCEQNLNHDAMYWYRQDPGQGLRLIYYSQIVNDFQKGDIAEGYSVSREKKESFPLTVTSAQKNPTAFYLCASSARMNTEAFFGQGTRLTVV.

The chain links TRBV28 to TRBJ2-2; perhaps TRBD2 as D (5 bases). The CDR3 is made up of 14 amino acids. Germline lookup yields CDR1 MDHEN and CDR2 SYDVKM. The V end was cut by 6 bases, the J end by 4 bases, with 12 bases between. This CDR3 is CASRFAGSTGELFF. The CDR3, as DNA: TGTGCCAGCAGATTTGCGGGTAGCACCGGGGAGCTGTTTTTT.

The chain carries TRBV28 and TRBJ1-4; D is uncertain. The CDR3 covers 15 residues. Per the germline V gene, CDR1 is MDHEN and CDR2 is SYDVKM. Trimming pared 6 bases from V and 8 bases from J, leaving 19 bases between. The CDR3 loop is CASSLDTPRGEKLFF. The CDR3 region has the DNA TGTGCCAGCAGCTTAGACACCCCACGCGGGGAAAAACTGTTTTTT.

This clone was found once. The chain employs TRBV6-8 and TRBJ1-4, with 11 bases identical to TRBD1. This CDR3 has 18 amino acids. Looked up from germline, CDR1 is MNHGY and CDR2 is SAAAGT. The trim removed 6 bases at V and 2 bases at J, leaving 11 bases unmatched. The CDR3 bases are TGTGCCAGCAGCCATCGGACAGGGGGCTTCGGGACTAATGAAAAACTGTTTTTT. Translation gives CASSHRTGGFGTNEKLFF.

This CDR3 is CASSPSGYSGYTF. The CDR3 DNA reads TGTGCCAGCAGCCCGAGCGGGTATAGTGGCTACACCTTC. V is TRBV14 and J is TRBJ1-2; no firm D call. The ends were cut back, 4 bases at V and 7 bases at J, with 13 bases in the middle. CDR3 length: 13 residues. Germline V CDR1 and CDR2: SGHDN, FVKESK.

The V call is TRBV2, the J call TRBJ2-5; no definite D call. This CDR3 comprises 13 residues. Germline V gene lookup returns CDR1 SNHLY and CDR2 FYNNEI. V was pared by 6 bases and J by 5 bases, with 13 bases between. The CDR3 sequence: CASSPSNMETQYF. CDR3 nucleotides: TGTGCCAGCAGCCCCTCGAATATGGAGACCCAGTACTTC.

This chain connects TRBV6-8 to TRBJ1-2; D is unclear. Per germline, CDR1 MNHGY and CDR2 SAAAGT. The length of the CDR3 is 12 residues. Trimming cost V 2 bases and J 8 bases, with 9 bases left between them. The CDR3 loop reads CASSYPGFGYTF. DNA of the CDR3: TGTGCCAGCAGTTACCCGGGGTTCGGCTACACCTTC.

The V and J genes are TRBV5-1 and TRBJ2-1, with TRBD1 matching over 7 bases. The CDR3 spans 14 residues. CDR1 and CDR2 (germline): SGHRS, YFSETQ. Trimming at V came to 3 bases and at J to 5 bases, leaving 5 bases not matched to a gene. The CDR3 here is CASSYPGGDNEQFF. The CDR3 region has the DNA TGCGCCAGCAGCTACCCAGGGGGTGACAATGAGCAGTTCTTC. Based on the CDR3 plus reference TRBV5-1 and TRBJ2-1, the full variable domain is KAGVTQTPRYLIKTRGQQVTLSCSPISGHRSVSWYQQTPGQGLQFLFEYFSETQRNKGNFPGRFSGRQFSNSRSEMNVSTLELGDSALYLCASSYPGGDNEQFFGPGTRLTVL.

This rearrangement joins TRBV12-5 to TRBJ2-7; D possibly corresponds to TRBD1 (6 bases). CDR1 and CDR2 (germline): LGHNT, FRNRAP. The CDR3 totals 11 residues. The CDR3 bases are TGTGCCATCGGGACAATCTACGAGCAGTACTTC. Protein sequence: CAIGTIYEQYF.

This chain joins TRBV5-1 and TRBJ1-1, with D tentatively TRBD1 (5 bases). Germline-derived CDR1 and CDR2 are SGHRS and YFSETQ. Trimming pared 1 base from V and 1 base from J, leaving 8 bases between. The CDR3 extends over 14 amino acids. The chain's CDR3 is CASSLYDRNTEAFF. CDR3 nucleotide sequence: TGCGCCAGCAGCTTGTACGACAGGAACACTGAAGCTTTCTTT.

The rearrangement uses TRBV19 and TRBJ2-2; possible D gene TRBD1, 5 bases. Trimming stripped 7 bases from V and 1 base from J, with 16 bases between. Germline loops: CDR1 LNHDA, CDR2 SQIVND (reference sequence). The CDR3 runs 16 residues. The CDR3 DNA follows: TGTGCCAGTAAGCCCCCCGGCAGGGTGAACACCGGGGAGCTGTTTTTT. It specifies CASKPPGRVNTGELFF.

The V and J genes are TRBV6-8 and TRBJ2-1; no firm D call. The CDR3 spans 12 residues. With 6 bases removed from V and 0 bases from J, the gap between germline ends came to 3 bases. The germline gives CDR1 MNHGY, CDR2 SAAAGT. The CDR3: CASRGSYNEQFF. The CDR3 DNA reads TGTGCCAGCAGAGGCTCCTACAATGAGCAGTTCTTC.

Only one count was recorded for this clone. The chain uses TRBV28 and TRBJ2-2; 7 bases fit TRBD1. V trimming: 6 bases; J trimming: 2 bases; junction bases outside the gene matches: 6. Germline V gene lookup returns CDR1 MDHEN and CDR2 SYDVKM. This CDR3 region has 15 residues. The CDR3 protein is CASRSTGINTGELFF. Written as DNA, the CDR3 is TGTGCCAGCAGATCGACAGGGATCAACACCGGGGAGCTGTTTTTT. Together with reference TRBV28 and TRBJ2-2, the CDR3 gives the full variable domain: DVKVTQSSRYLVKRTGEKVFLECVQDMDHENMFWYRQDPGLGLRLIYFSYDVKMKEKGDIPEGYSVSREKKERFSLILESASTNQTSMYLCASRSTGINTGELFFGEGSRLTVL.

The chain combines TRBV1 with TRBJ2-2; TRBD2 is the table's D call and was not checked against the DNA. TRBV1 is labeled a pseudogene. The CDR3 has 19 amino acids. CDR3: CASSQVPGLAGANTGELFF. The CDR3 nucleotides are TGCGCCAGCAGCCAAGTTCCCGGACTAGCGGGGGCAAACACCGGGGAGTTGTTTTTT.

Only one count was recorded for this clone. This rearrangement joins TRBV15 to TRBJ1-1; the D is unclear. The V end was cut by 2 bases, the J end by 1 base, with 20 bases between. Germline values: CDR1 LNHNV, CDR2 YYDKDF (reference sequence). CDR3 length: 18 amino acids. CDR3 sequence reads: CATSRRPFDTERNTEAFF. CDR3 nucleotide sequence: TGTGCCACCAGCAGACGCCCTTTCGACACCGAGAGGAACACTGAAGCTTTCTTT.

The genes are TRBV29-1 and TRBJ1-5; 7 nucleotides agree with TRBD1. This CDR3 is 13 amino acids long. V dropped 6 bases and J dropped 7; count of bases not matched to a gene: 9. Per germline, CDR1 SQVTM and CDR2 ANQGSEA. The DNA for the CDR3 is TGCAGCGTGACAGGGTTGGGAGGCCAGCCCCAGCATTTT. Protein product: CSVTGLGGQPQHF. The full variable domain, rest sourced from reference TRBV29-1 and TRBJ1-5, is SAVISQKPSRDICQRGTSLTIQCQVDSQVTMMFWYRQQPGQSLTLIATANQGSEATYESGFVIDKFPISRPNLTFSTLTVSNMSPEDSSIYLCSVTGLGGQPQHFGDGTRLSIL.

The chain links TRBV7-1 to TRBJ1-3, with D hard to call. TRBV7-1 is placed among ORFs of uncertain function. Trimming left V 5 bases short and J 0 bases short, with 11 bases between. The CDR3 length is 15 residues. The CDR3 reads CASSLSENSGNTIYF. The DNA for the CDR3 is TGTGCCAGCAGCCTGTCGGAAAACTCTGGAAACACCATATATTTT.

The V call is TRBV7-1, the J call TRBJ1-5, with D maybe TRBD1 (5 bases). TRBV7-1 is an ORF, and what it does is uncertain. Trimming cost V 3 bases and J 9 bases, with 15 bases left between them. The CDR3 totals 14 residues. The CDR3 DNA follows: TGTGCCAGCAGCTCCCGGGACTCCCCTGGGCCCCAGCATTTT. It yields the protein CASSSRDSPGPQHF.

V and J are TRBV15 and TRBJ1-2; a weak D match, TRBD1 (5 bases). Germline values: CDR1 LNHNV, CDR2 YYDKDF (reference sequence). V was trimmed by 0 bases and J by 1 base, leaving 9 bases between them. The CDR3 length is 15 residues. The CDR3 coding sequence is TGTGCCACCAGCAGAGAACAGGCTAGTAACTATGGCTACACCTTC. Protein: CATSREQASNYGYTF.

This clone has just a few counts. The chain employs TRBV11-3 and TRBJ1-2; weak D call: TRBD1 (6 bases). Germline V gives CDR1 SGHNT, CDR2 YENEEA. Between the trimmed V and J ends, which lost 7 bases and 3 bases, there was a span of 15 bases. There are 14 residues in the CDR3. The CDR3 DNA reads as TGTGCCAGCACCACGAATTGGGGGCACTATGGCTACACCTTC. Translating gives CASTTNWGHYGYTF.

The chain carries TRBV29-1 and TRBJ1-2; D is undetermined. The CDR3 has 12 amino acids. Germline lookup yields CDR1 SQVTM and CDR2 ANQGSEA. Trimming shortened V by 2 bases and J by 5 bases, and 9 bases separated the two germline ends. The CDR3 DNA sequence: TGCAGCGTTGAACGGCAGAAGTATGGCTACACCTTC. Translating it yields CSVERQKYGYTF.

The chain recombines TRBV30 with TRBJ2-7; D is unresolved. V lost 3 bases, J lost 3 bases, and 6 bases lay in between. The CDR3 has 11 residues. The germline V gene has CDR1 GTSNPN and CDR2 SVGIG (reference sequence). The CDR3 coding sequence is TGTGCCTGGAGGGGTAACTACGAGCAGTACTTC. Translated: CAWRGNYEQYF. The variable domain in full, with the rest retrieved from reference TRBV30 and TRBJ2-7, is SQTIHQWPATLVQPVGSPLSLECTVEGTSNPNLYWYRQAAGRGLQLLFYSVGIGQISSEVPQNLSASRPQDRQFILSSKKLLLSDSGFYLCAWRGNYEQYFGPGTRLTVT.

J is TRBJ2-3 and V is TRBV7-8; no definite D call. CDR1 is SGHVS and CDR2 is FQNEAQ in the germline V gene. The CDR3 runs to 15 residues. V was pared by 2 bases and J by 0 bases, with 9 bases between. The CDR3 DNA reads as TGTGCCAGCAGCTTAACTGCAGAGAGCACAGATACGCAGTATTTT. Translated, it gives CASSLTAESTDTQYF.

The chain links TRBV19 to TRBJ1-5; the D is unclear. The CDR3 totals 14 residues. V dropped 2 bases and J dropped 0 bases, with 5 bases sitting between them. Germline V CDR1 and CDR2: LNHDA, SQIVND (reference sequence). DNA for the CDR3: TGTGCCAGTAGTATATCCACTAGCAATCAGCCCCAGCATTTT. The encoded protein is CASSISTSNQPQHF.

The V and J genes are TRBV5-2 and TRBJ2-3; no DNA check was done on the table's D call, TRBD2. TRBV5-2 is termed a pseudogene. The CDR3 length is 13 residues. CDR3 nucleotides: TGTGCCAGCAGCTCTTCTAGTACTCATACGCAGTATTTT. This gives the protein CASSSSSTHTQYF.